This T cell receptor (beta chain) was retrieved from a study of T cell responses to AZD1222 COVID-19 vaccine. The assay was immunoSEQ multiplex PCR, and TCRdb's table has in-frame clones only and misses some. The sample holds hundreds of thousands of clones, 93% seen once. The CDR3 runs to 17 residues. With V trimmed by 4 bases and J by 6 bases, 12 bases remained unmatched. Germline CDR1 reads SSHAT; CDR2 reads FNYEAQ (reference sequence). Study-wide results and limits: Donors were largely white British and mainly female; clonal diversity was possibly underestimated.

This clone was recorded once. Its cognate antigen is unknown. The receptor was isolated from an adult in good health. The chain has TRBV7-7 and TRBJ2-1; 10 bases line up with TRBD2. Sequences were derived from peripheral blood, sampled on day 0 of MenACWY control vaccination. The chain's CDR3 is CASSSDTGTSEANEQFF. The DNA for the CDR3 is TGTGCCAGCAGCTCGGATACCGGGACTAGCGAGGCCAATGAGCAGTTCTTC.